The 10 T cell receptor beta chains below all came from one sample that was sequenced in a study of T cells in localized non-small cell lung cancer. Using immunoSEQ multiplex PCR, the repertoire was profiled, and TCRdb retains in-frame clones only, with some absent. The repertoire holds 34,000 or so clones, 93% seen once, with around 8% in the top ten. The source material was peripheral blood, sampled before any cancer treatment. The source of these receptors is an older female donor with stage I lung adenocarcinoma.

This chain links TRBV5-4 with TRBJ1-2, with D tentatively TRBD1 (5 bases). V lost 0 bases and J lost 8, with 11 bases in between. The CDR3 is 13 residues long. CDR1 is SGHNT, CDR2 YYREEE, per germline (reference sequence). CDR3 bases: TGTGCCAGCAGCTTGGATAGGGGCCGGGGCTACACCTTC. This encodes CASSLDRGRGYTF.

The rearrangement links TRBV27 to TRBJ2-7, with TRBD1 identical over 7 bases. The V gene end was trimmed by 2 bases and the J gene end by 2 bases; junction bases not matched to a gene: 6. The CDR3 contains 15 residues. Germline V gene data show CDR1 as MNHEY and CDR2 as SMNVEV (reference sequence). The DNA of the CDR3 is TGTGCCAGCAGTTTACGACAGGGTGTCCCCTACGAGCAGTACGTC. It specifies CASSLRQGVPYEQYV.

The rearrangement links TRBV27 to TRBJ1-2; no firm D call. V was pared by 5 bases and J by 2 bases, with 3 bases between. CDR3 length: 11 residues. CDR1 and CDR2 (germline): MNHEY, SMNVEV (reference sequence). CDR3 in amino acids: CASSGNYGYTF. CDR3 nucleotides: TGTGCCAGCAGTGGGAACTATGGCTACACCTTC.

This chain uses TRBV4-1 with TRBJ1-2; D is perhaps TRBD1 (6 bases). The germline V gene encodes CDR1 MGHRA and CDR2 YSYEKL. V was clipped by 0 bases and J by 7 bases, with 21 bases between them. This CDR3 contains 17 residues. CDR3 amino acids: CASSQDGGRGGYGGYTF. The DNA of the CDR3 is TGCGCCAGCAGCCAAGATGGGGGCAGGGGAGGGTATGGTGGCTACACCTTC.

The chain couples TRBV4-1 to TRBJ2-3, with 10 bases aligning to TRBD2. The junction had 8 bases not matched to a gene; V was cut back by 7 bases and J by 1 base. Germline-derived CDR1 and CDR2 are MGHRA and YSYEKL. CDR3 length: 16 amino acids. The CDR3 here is CASKGLAGAGTDTQYF. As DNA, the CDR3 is TGCGCCAGCAAGGGTCTAGCGGGAGCAGGCACAGATACGCAGTATTTT.

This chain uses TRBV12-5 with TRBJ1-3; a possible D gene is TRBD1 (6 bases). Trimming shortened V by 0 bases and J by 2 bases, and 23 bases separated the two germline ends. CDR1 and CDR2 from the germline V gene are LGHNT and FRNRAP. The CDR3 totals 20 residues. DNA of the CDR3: TGTGCTAGTGGTTTGGTAGAGTGGGCGGGACACTCCAAGGCTGGAAACACCATATATTTT. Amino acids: CASGLVEWAGHSKAGNTIYF.

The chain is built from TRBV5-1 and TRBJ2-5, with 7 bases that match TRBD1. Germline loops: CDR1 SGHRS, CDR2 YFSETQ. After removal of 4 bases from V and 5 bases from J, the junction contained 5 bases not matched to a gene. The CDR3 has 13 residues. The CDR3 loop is CASSRGQRETQYF. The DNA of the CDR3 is TGCGCCAGCAGCAGGGGGCAGCGGGAGACCCAGTACTTC.

CDR3 residues: CASSVWGPYEQYF. The DNA for the CDR3 is TGTGCCAGTAGTGTGTGGGGACCCTACGAGCAGTACTTC. This chain joins TRBV19 and TRBJ2-7; D may be TRBD1 or TRBD2 (5 bases each). Germline V CDR1 and CDR2: LNHDA, SQIVND (reference sequence). The V end was cut by 5 bases, the J end by 2 bases, with 10 bases between. The CDR3 runs 13 residues.

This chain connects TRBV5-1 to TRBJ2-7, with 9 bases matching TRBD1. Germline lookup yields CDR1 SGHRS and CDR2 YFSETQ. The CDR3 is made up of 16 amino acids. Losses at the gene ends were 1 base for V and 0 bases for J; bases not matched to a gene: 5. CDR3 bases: TGCGCCAGCAGCTTGAAGGGACAGGGACTCTCCTACGAGCAGTACTTC. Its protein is CASSLKGQGLSYEQYF. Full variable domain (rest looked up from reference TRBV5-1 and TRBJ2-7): KAGVTQTPRYLIKTRGQQVTLSCSPISGHRSVSWYQQTPGQGLQFLFEYFSETQRNKGNFPGRFSGRQFSNSRSEMNVSTLELGDSALYLCASSLKGQGLSYEQYFGPGTRLTVT.

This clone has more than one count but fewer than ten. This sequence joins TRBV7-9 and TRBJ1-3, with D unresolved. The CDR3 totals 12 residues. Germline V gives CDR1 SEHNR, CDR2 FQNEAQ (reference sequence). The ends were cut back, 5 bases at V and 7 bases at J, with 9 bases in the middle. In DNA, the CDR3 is TGTGCCAGCAGCCCTACCAGGAACACCATATATTTT. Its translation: CASSPTRNTIYF.